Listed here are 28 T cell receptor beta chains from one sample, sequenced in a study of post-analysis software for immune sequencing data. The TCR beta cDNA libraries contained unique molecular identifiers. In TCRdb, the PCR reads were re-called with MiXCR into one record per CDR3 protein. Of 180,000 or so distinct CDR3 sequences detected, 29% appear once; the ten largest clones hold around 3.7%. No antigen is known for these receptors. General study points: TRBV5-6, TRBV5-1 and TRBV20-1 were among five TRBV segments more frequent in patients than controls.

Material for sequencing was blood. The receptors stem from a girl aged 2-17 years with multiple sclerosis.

The CDR3 DNA sequence: TGTGCCAGTCTGGACAGGGCTAACTATGGCTACACCTTC. This gives the protein CASLDRANYGYTF. The chain uses TRBV19 and TRBJ1-2; 8 nucleotides align to TRBD1. V was pared by 8 bases and J by 0 bases, with 2 bases of the junction left unmatched. Per the germline V gene, CDR1 is LNHDA and CDR2 is SQIVND (reference sequence). The CDR3 covers 13 residues. The full variable domain, its missing parts supplied by reference TRBV19 and TRBJ1-2, is DGGITQSPKYLFRKEGQNVTLSCEQNLNHDAMYWYRQDPGQGLRLIYYSQIVNDFQKGDIAEGYSVSREKKESFPLTVTSAQKNPTAFYLCASLDRANYGYTFGSGTRLTVV.

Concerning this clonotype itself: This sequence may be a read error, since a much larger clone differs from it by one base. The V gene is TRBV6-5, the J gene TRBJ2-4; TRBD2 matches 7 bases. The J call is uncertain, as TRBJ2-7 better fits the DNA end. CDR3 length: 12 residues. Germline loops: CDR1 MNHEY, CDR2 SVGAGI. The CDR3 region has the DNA TGTACCAGCAGTAGGGACTACTACGAGCAGTACTTC. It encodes CTSSRDYYEQYF.

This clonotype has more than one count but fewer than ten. CDR3 amino acids: CASSISGGPYNEQFF. The CDR3, as DNA: TGCGCCAGCAGCATTAGCGGGGGGCCCTACAATGAGCAGTTCTTC. The chain employs TRBV5-1 and TRBJ2-1; 10 bases are shared with TRBD2. The CDR3 has 15 residues. With 4 bases clipped from V and 2 bases from J, the junction kept 3 bases outside the gene matches. Germline CDR1 SGHRS, CDR2 YFSETQ.

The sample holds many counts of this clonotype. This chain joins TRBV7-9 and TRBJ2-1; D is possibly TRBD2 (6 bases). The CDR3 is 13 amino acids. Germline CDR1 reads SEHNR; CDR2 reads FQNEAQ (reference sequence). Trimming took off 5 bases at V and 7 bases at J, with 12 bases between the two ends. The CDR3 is CASSGGIGNEQFF. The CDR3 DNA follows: TGTGCCAGCAGCGGAGGGATCGGGAATGAGCAGTTCTTC.

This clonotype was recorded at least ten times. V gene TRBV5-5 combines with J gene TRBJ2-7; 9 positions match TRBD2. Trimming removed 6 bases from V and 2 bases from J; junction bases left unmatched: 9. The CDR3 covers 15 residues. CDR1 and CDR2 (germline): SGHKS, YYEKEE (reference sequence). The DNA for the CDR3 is TGTGCCAGCACCTACCGACTAGCGGCAACCTACGAGCAGTACTTC. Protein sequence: CASTYRLAATYEQYF.

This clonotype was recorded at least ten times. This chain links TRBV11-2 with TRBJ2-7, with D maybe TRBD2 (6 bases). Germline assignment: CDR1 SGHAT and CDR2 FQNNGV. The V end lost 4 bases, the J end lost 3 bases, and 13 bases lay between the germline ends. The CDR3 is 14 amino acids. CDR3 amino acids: CASSSELADYEQYF. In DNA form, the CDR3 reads TGTGCCAGCAGCTCGGAACTAGCAGACTACGAGCAGTACTTC.

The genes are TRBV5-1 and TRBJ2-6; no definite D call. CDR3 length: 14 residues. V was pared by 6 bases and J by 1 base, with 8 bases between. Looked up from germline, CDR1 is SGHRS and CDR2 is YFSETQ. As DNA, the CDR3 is TGCGCCAGCAACTTCCAATCTGGGGCCAACGTCCTGACTTTC. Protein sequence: CASNFQSGANVLTF.

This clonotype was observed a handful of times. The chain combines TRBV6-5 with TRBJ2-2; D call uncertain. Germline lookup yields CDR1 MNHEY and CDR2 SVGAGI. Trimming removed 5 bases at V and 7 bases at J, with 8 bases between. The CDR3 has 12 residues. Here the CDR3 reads CASSPVRGELFF. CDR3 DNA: TGTGCCAGCAGTCCAGTCCGCGGGGAGCTGTTTTTT.

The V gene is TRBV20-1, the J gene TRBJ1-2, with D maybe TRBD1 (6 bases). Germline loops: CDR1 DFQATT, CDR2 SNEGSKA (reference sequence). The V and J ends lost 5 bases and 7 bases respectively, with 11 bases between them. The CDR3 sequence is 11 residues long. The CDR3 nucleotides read TGCAGTGCTCAAAGGGGGGGTGGCTACACCTTC. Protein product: CSAQRGGGYTF.

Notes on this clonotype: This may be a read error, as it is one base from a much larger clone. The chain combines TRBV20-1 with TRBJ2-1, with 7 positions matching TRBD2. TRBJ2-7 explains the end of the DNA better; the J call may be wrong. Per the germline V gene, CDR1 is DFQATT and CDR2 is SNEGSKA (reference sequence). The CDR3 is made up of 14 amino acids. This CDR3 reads CSVRGTTPDNEQYF. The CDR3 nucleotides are TGCAGTGTAAGAGGGACTACACCAGACAATGAGCAGTACTTC.

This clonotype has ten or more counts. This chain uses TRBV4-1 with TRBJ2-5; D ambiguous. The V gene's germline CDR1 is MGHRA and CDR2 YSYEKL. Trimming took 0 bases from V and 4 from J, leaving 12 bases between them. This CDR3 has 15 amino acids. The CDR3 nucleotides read TGCGCCAGCAGCCAAGATGATGCTTTAAGAGAGACCCAGTACTTC. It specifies CASSQDDALRETQYF.

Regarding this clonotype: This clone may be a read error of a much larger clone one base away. The CDR3 DNA is TGTGCCAGCAGCCAGATGGCCACGGGGGAGACCCAGTTCTTC. This sequence encodes CASSQMATGETQFF. The chain carries TRBV3-1 and TRBJ2-5, with D possibly being TRBD2 (6 bases). The J call could be wrong; TRBJ2-1 is a better fit for the DNA end. There are 14 residues in the CDR3. Germline CDR1 is LGHDT and CDR2 is YNNKEL (reference sequence).

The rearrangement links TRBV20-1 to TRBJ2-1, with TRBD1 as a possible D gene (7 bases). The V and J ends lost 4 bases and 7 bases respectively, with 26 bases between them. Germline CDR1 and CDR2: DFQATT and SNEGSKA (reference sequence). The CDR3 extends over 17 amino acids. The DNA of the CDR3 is TGCAGTGCTACAGGAATTTATGGGACAGCAGGGGGGAATGAGCAGTTCTTC. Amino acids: CSATGIYGTAGGNEQFF.

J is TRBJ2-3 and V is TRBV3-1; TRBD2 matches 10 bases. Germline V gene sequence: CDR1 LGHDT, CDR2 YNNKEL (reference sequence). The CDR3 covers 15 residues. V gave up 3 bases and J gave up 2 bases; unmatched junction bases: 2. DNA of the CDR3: TGTGCCAGCAGCCACCTAGCGGGAGTCACAGATACGCAGTATTTT. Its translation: CASSHLAGVTDTQYF.

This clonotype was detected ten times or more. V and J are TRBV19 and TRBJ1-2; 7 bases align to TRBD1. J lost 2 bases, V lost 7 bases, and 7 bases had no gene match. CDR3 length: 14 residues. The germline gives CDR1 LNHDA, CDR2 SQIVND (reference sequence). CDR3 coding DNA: TGTGCCAGTACCGGGACAGCCTACAACTATGGCTACACCTTC. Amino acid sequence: CASTGTAYNYGYTF. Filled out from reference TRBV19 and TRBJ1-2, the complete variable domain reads DGGITQSPKYLFRKEGQNVTLSCEQNLNHDAMYWYRQDPGQGLRLIYYSQIVNDFQKGDIAEGYSVSREKKESFPLTVTSAQKNPTAFYLCASTGTAYNYGYTFGSGTRLTVV.

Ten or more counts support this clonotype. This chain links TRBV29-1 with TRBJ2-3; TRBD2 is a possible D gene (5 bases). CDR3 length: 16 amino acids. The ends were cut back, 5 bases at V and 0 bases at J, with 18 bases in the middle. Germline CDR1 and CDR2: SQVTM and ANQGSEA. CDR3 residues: CSVKRATPVSTDTQYF. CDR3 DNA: TGCAGCGTTAAGAGGGCGACGCCGGTTAGCACAGATACGCAGTATTTT.

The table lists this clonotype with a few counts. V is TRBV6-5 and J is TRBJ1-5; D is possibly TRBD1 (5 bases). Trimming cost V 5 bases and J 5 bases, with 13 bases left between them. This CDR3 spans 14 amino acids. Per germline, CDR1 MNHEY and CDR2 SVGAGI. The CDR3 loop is CASSNRNLDQPQHF. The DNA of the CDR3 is TGTGCCAGCAGTAACAGGAACTTGGATCAGCCCCAGCATTTT.

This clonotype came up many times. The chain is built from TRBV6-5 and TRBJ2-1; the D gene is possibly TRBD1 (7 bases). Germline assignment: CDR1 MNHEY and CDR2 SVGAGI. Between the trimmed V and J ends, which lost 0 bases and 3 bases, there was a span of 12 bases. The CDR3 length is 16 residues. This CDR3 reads CASSYSGRGDYNEQFF. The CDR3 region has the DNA TGTGCCAGCAGTTACTCGGGCAGGGGGGACTACAATGAGCAGTTCTTC.

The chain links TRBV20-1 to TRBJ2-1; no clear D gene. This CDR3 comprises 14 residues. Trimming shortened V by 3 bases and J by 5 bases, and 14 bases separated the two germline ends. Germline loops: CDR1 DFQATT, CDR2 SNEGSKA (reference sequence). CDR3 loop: CSASPIGLDNEQFF. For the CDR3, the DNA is TGCAGTGCTAGCCCCATAGGGTTAGACAATGAGCAGTTCTTC.

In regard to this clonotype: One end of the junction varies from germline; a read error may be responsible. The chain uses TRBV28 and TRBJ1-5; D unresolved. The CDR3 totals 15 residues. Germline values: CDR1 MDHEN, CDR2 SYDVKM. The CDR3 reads CTSTQDGSSNQPQHF. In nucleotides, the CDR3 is TGTACCAGCACCCAGGACGGGAGTAGCAATCAGCCCCAGCATTTT.

In nucleotides, the CDR3 is TGCGCCAGCAGCCCGGACAGCGCCAATCAGCCCCAGCATTTT. Encoded protein: CASSPDSANQPQHF. This rearrangement joins TRBV5-1 to TRBJ1-5, with D tentatively TRBD1 (6 bases). The CDR3 totals 14 residues. Trimming left V 4 bases short and J 3 bases short, with 11 bases between. Germline values: CDR1 SGHRS, CDR2 YFSETQ.

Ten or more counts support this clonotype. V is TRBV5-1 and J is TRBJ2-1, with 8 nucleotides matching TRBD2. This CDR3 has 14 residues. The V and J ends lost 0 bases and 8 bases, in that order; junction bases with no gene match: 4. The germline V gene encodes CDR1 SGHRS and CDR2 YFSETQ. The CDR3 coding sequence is TGCGCCAGCAGCTTGGGCGGGAGGTTAGATGAGCAGTTCTTC. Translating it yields CASSLGGRLDEQFF.

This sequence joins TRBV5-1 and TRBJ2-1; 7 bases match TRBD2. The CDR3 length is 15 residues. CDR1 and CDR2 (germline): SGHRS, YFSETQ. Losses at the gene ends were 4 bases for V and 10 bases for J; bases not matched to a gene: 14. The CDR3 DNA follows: TGCGCCAGCAGCACCCGACGACTAGCCCTACAGGAGCAGTTCTTC. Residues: CASSTRRLALQEQFF.

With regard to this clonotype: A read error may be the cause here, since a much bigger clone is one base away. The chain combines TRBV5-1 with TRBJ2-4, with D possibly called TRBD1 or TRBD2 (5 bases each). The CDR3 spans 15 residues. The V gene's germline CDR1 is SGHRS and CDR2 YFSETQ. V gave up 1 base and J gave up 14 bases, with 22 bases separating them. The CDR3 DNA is TGCGCCAGCAGCTTGTCGGGGCTCTACGACGGCGAGGAGTACTTC. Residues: CASSLSGLYDGEEYF.

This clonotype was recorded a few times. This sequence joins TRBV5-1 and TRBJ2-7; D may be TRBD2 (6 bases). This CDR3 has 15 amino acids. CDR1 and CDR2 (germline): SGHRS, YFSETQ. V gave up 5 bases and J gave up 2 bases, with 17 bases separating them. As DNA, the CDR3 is TGCGCCAGCAGTCGAACCGGGACTGGAGCCTACGAGCAGTACTTC. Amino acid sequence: CASSRTGTGAYEQYF.

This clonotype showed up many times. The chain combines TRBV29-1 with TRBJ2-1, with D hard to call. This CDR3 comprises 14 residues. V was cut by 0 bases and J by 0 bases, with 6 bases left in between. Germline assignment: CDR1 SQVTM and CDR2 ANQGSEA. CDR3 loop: CSVEDLSSYNEQFF. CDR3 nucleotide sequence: TGCAGCGTTGAAGACCTGAGCTCCTACAATGAGCAGTTCTTC.

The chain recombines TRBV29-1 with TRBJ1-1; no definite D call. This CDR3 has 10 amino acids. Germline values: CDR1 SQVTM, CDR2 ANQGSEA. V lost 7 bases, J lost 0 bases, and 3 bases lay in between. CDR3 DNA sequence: TGCAGCGCTGTGAACACTGAAGCTTTCTTT. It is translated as CSAVNTEAFF.

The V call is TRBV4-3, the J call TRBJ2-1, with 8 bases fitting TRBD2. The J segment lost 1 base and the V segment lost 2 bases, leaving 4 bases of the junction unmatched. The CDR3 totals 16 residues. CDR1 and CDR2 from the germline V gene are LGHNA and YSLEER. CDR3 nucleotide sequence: TGCGCCAGCAGCCAAATGCGGGAGGATTCCTACAATGAGCAGTTCTTC. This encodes CASSQMREDSYNEQFF.